Below, one T cell receptor (beta chain) is given with its context. This record comes from a study of cytomegalovirus exposure and HLA in healthy donors. Germline V gene sequence: CDR1 SGHNT, CDR2 YYREEE (reference sequence). The CDR3 runs to 15 residues. The V gene end was trimmed by 4 bases and the J gene end by 7 bases; junction bases not matched to a gene: 6. Use of 60 Vbeta and 13 Jbeta primers characterized the PCR. Here immunoSEQ multiplex PCR was the method, and the copy in TCRdb shows in-frame clones only, minus some. Of approximately 100,000 clones in the sample, 75% to 85% are singletons; the top ten hold less than 5%.

This clonotype was obtained from a woman aged 40-49 years in good health and CMV-seronegative. The sample comprised PBMCs. The rearrangement uses TRBV5-4 and TRBJ1-4; TRBD1 matches 11 bases. This CDR3 is CASSPPGTGGEKLFF. In DNA, the CDR3 is TGTGCCAGCAGCCCGCCCGGGACAGGGGGTGAAAAACTGTTTTTT.